This T cell receptor (beta chain) was sequenced in a study of blood T cell repertoires in COVID-19 (dated by TCRdb to about 2020). Context from the whole study: Collaborator samples came from the United States, Italy and Spain and covered acute and convalescent phases of COVID-19. The material from the prospective study consisted of cDNA or gDNA derived from T cells, B-cell-depleted T cells, or PBMCs. The dataset comprised deeply sampled blood TCRbeta repertoires from subjects exposed to, actively infected with, or recovered from COVID-19. The repertoires were released in a freely available public database intended as a resource for research on the immune response to SARS-CoV-2. The samples were drawn from two sources: the first 160 participants of the ongoing ImmuneRACE study, and 950 to 1,500 subjects contributed by 6 global collaborators. The sample metadata nearly always contained a de-identified subject ID, COVID-19 status, age in years and sex. HLA class I and class II types, where available, came from metadata supplied by the sample provider rather than from assay-based typing.

Whole blood was collected in K2EDTA tubes by collaborating institutions according to the institutions' own protocols. For TCRbeta analysis, collaborators shipped samples in one of three forms: frozen whole blood, isolated PBMCs, or DNA extracted from either of those sample types. TCRbeta CDR3 regions were amplified from genomic DNA using the immunoSEQ Assay, a bias-controlled multiplex PCR. The authors processed their data as follows. The number of nucleated cells in each sample was estimated from the amplification of reference gene primers within the assay. To quantify the absolute abundance of each unique TCRbeta CDR3 rearrangement, sequence reads were collapsed and filtered. For each sample, productive Simpson clonality was calculated as the square root of Simpson's diversity index across productive rearrangements. Imported from immuneACCESS, the table was reduced by TCRdb to in-frame sequences with V and J called. These copies leave out some clones; in studies compared against another copy, an unresolved V gene accounts for under half, and the cause of the remainder is not known. V and J calls and clone size come straight from that table; D and trimming were deduced from the DNA. Across this sample there are some 210,000 clones, with roughly 86% seen only once. The ten top clones hold approximately 8% of the sample.

Broader findings and caveats from the paper: The quantity of clinical and demographic metadata differed by source and by participant and was supplied without curation.

Remarks on this clone: Its antigen is still unknown. The record has no base qualities; no much larger clone is one base away.

V is cut back by 5 bases and J by 4 bases, with 3 bases in the junction unmatched. From the germline V gene, CDR1 is MDHEN and CDR2 is SYDVKM. The CDR3 has 14 amino acids, counting the end cysteine and phenylalanine. The retained sequence is limited to the CDR3, 42 bases, with the frame set at the first base. The chain employs TRBV28 and TRBJ1-3, and 9 junctional nucleotides match TRBD1. The specimen was peripheral blood. The clonotype originates from a woman in her 50s with active or convalescent COVID-19. CDR3 loop: CASSLGQGGNTIYF. The sequenced DNA: TGTGCCAGCAGTCTGGGACAGGGCGGAAACACCATATATTTT.